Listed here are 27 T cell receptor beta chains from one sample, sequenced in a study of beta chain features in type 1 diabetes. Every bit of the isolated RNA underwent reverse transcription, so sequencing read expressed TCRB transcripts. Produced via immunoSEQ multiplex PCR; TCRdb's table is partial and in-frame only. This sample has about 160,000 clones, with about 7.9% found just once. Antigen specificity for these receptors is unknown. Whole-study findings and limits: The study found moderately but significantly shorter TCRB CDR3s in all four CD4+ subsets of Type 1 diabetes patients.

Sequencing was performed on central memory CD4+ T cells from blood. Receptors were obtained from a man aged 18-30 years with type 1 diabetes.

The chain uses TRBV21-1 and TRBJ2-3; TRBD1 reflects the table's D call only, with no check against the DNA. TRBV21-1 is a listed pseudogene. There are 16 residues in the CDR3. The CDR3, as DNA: TGTGCCAGCAGCGCACGACAGGGAGGTCTAAGAGATACGCAGTATTTT. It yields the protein CASSARQGGLRDTQYF.

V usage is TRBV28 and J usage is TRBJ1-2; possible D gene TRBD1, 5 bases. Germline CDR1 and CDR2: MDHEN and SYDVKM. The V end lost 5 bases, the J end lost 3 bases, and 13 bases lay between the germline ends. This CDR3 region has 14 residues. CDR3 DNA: TGTGCCAGCAGTGGCCCCGGGGGGTACTATGGCTACACCTTC. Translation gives CASSGPGGYYGYTF.

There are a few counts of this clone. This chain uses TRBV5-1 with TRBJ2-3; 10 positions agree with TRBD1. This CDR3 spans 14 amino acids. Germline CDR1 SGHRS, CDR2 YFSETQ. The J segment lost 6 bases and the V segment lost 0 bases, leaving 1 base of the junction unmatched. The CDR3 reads CASSLGQGADTQYF. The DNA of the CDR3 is TGCGCCAGCAGCTTGGGACAGGGGGCTGATACGCAGTATTTT.

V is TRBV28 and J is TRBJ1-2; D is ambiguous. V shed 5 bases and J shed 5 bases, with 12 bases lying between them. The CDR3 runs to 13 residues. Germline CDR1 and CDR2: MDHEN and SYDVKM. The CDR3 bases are TGTGCCAGCAGTAATGACATCCGGTATGGCTACACCTTC. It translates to CASSNDIRYGYTF.

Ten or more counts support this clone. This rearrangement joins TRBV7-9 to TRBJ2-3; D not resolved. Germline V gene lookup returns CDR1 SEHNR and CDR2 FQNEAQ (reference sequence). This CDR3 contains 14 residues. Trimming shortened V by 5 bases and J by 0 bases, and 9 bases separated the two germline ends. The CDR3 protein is CASSISTSTDTQYF. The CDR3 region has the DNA TGTGCCAGCAGCATATCCACTAGCACAGATACGCAGTATTTT.

The CDR3 DNA reads TGTGCTACAAGGGGAACTAATCAGCCCCAGCATTTT. It translates to CATRGTNQPQHF. The chain uses TRBV28 and TRBJ1-5; tentative D call: TRBD1 (5 bases). This CDR3 is 12 amino acids long. CDR1 is MDHEN and CDR2 is SYDVKM in the germline V gene. The complete variable domain, with remaining parts taken from reference TRBV28 and TRBJ1-5, reads DVKVTQSSRYLVKRTGEKVFLECVQDMDHENMFWYRQDPGLGLRLIYFSYDVKMKEKGDIPEGYSVSREKKERFSLILESASTNQTSMYLCATRGTNQPQHFGDGTRLSIL.

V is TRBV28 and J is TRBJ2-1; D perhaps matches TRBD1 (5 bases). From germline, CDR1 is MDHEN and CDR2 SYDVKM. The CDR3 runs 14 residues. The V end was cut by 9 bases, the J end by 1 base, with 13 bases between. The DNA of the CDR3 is TGTGCCAGTGGGTCAGGGTTATCCTACAATGAGCAGTTCTTC. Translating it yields CASGSGLSYNEQFF.

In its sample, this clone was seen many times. The CDR3 loop is CASSQVLGQGVCTEAFF. The CDR3 nucleotides read TGCGCCAGCAGTCAAGTTTTGGGACAGGGCGTATGCACTGAAGCTTTCTTT. The V and J genes are TRBV23-1 and TRBJ1-1, with 9 bases lining up with TRBD1. TRBV23-1 qualifies as an ORF whose function is uncertain. This CDR3 is built from 17 residues. Losses at the gene ends were 2 bases for V and 4 bases for J; bases not matched to a gene: 11.

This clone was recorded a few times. The chain's CDR3 is CASKEASGRDEQYF. Written as DNA, the CDR3 is TGTGCCAGTAAGGAGGCTAGCGGGAGGGACGAGCAGTACTTC. The gene calls are TRBV19 and TRBJ2-7, with 12 bases fitting TRBD2. This CDR3 has 14 residues. The germline V gene encodes CDR1 LNHDA and CDR2 SQIVND (reference sequence). The trim removed 7 bases at V and 5 bases at J, leaving 6 bases unmatched.

CDR3 protein: CASSTGTGGNIQYF. The CDR3 nucleotides are TGCGCCAGCAGCACAGGGACAGGGGGAAACATTCAGTACTTC. The rearrangement joins TRBV5-1 to TRBJ2-4; 11 nucleotides match TRBD1. With V trimmed by 4 bases and J by 6 bases, 3 bases remained unmatched. Germline V CDR1 and CDR2: SGHRS, YFSETQ. The CDR3 loop spans 14 amino acids.

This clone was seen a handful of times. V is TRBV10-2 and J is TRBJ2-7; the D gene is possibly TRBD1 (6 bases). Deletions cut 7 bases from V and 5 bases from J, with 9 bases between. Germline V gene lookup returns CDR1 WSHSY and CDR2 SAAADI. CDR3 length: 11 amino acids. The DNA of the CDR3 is TGCGCCAGCACCAGGGGAAACGAGCAGTACTTC. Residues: CASTRGNEQYF.

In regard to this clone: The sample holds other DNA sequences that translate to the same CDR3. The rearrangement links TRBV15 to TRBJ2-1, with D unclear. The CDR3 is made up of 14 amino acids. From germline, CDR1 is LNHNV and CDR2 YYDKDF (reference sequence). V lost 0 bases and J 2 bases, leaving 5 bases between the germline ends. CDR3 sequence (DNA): TGTGCCACCAGCAGAGATAGAGCCTACAATGAGCAGTTCTTC. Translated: CATSRDRAYNEQFF. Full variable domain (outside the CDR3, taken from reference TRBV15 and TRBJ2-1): DAMVIQNPRYQVTQFGKPVTLSCSQTLNHNVMYWYQQKSSQAPKLLFHYYDKDFNNEADTPDNFQSRRPNTSFCFLDIRSPGLGDTAMYLCATSRDRAYNEQFFGPGTRLTVL.

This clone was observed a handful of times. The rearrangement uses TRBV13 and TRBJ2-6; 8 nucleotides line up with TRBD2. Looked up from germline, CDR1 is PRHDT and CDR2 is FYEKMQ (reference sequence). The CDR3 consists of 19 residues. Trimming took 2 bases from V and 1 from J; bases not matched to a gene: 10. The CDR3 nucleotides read TGTGCCAGCAGCTTACTCACCGGGACTAGTGCATCTGGGGCCAACGTCCTGACTTTC. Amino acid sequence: CASSLLTGTSASGANVLTF.

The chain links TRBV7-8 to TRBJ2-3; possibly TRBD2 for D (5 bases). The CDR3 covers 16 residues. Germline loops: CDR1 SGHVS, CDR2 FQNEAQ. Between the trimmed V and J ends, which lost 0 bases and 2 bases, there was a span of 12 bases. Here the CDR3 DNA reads TGTGCCAGCAGCTTAGCCGCAGGACTTTTCACAGATACGCAGTATTTT. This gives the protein CASSLAAGLFTDTQYF.

CDR3 bases: TGTGCCTGGAGTCAGGGCAACTATGGCTACACCTTC. Translated: CAWSQGNYGYTF. The gene calls are TRBV30 and TRBJ1-2; a possible D gene is TRBD1 (5 bases). The CDR3 spans 12 residues. The germline V gene has CDR1 GTSNPN and CDR2 SVGIG (reference sequence). Trimming removed 2 bases at V and 2 bases at J, with 6 bases between.

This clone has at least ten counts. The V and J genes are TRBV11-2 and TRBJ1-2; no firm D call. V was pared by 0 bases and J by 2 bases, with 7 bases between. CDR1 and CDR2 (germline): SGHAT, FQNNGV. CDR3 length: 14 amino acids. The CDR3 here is CASSLDRHNYGYTF. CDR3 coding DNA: TGTGCCAGCAGCTTAGACAGGCACAACTATGGCTACACCTTC.

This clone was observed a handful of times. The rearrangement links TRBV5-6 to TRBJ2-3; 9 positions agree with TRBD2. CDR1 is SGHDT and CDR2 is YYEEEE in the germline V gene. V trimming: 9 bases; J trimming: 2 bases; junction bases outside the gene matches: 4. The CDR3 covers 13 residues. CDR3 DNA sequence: TGTGCCACAGCGGGGGGACCCACAGATACGCAGTATTTT. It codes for CATAGGPTDTQYF.

In DNA, the CDR3 is TGTGCCAGCAGTTCCCGGGGGTCTATCAATGAGCAGTTCTTC. Translated: CASSSRGSINEQFF. The chain joins TRBV6-6 to TRBJ2-1; tentatively, D is TRBD2 (6 bases). There are 14 residues in the CDR3. The germline V gene encodes CDR1 MNHNY and CDR2 SVGAGI (reference sequence). V lost 4 bases to trimming and J lost 6 bases, with 13 bases between them.

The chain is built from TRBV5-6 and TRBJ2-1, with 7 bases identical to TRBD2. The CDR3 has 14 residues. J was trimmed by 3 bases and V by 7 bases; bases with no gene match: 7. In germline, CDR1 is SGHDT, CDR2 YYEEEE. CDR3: CASGERDGYNEQFF. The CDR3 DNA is TGTGCCAGCGGAGAGCGGGACGGCTACAATGAGCAGTTCTTC.

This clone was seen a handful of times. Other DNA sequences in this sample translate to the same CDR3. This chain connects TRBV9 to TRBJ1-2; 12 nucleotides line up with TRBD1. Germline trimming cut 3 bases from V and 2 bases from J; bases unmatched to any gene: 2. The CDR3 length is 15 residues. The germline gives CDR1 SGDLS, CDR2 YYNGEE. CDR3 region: CASSEGTGGNYGYTF. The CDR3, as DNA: TGTGCCAGCAGCGAGGGGACAGGGGGCAACTATGGCTACACCTTC.

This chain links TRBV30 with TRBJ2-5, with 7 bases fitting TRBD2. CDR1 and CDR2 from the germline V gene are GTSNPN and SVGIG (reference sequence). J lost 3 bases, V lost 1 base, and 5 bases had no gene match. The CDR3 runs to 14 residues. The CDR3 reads CAWSGTSVKETQYF. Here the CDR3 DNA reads TGTGCCTGGAGTGGCACTAGCGTGAAAGAGACCCAGTACTTC.

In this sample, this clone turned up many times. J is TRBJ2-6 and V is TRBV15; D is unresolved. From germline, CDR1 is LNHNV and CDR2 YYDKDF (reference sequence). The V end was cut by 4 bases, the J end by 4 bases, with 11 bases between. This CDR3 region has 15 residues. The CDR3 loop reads CATSNLKAGANVLTF. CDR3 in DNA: TGTGCCACCAGCAACCTTAAAGCCGGGGCCAACGTCCTGACTTTC.

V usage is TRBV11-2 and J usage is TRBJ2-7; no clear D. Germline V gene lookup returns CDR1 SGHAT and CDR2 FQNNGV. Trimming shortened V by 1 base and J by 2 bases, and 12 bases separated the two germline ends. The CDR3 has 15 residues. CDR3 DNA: TGTGCCAGCAGCTTAGTCCCGGCGGCTACCTACGAGCAGTACTTC. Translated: CASSLVPAATYEQYF.

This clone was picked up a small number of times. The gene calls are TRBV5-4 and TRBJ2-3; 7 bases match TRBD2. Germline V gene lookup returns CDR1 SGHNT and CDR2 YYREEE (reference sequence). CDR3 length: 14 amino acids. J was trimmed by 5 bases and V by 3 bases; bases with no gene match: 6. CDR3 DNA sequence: TGTGCCAGCAGCTCCGCGGGCGGGAGAGATACGCAGTATTTT. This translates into CASSSAGGRDTQYF.

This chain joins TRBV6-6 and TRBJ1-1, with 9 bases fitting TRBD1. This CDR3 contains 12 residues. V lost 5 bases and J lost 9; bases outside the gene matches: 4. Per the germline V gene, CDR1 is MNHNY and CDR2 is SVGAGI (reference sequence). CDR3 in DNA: TGTGCCAGCAGTCAATACAGGGGGCAAGCTTTCTTT. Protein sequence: CASSQYRGQAFF.

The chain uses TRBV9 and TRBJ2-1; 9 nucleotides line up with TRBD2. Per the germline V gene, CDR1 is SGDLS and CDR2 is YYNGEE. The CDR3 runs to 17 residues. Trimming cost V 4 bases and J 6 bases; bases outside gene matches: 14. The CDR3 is CASSPLHSGGTINEQFF. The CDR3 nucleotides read TGTGCCAGCAGCCCCCTGCATAGCGGGGGAACCATCAATGAGCAGTTCTTC.

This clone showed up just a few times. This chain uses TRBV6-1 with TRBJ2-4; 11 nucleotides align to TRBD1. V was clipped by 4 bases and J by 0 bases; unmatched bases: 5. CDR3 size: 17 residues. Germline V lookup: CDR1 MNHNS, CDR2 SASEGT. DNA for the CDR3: TGTGCCAGCAGTGGCGGGGGACAGGGGGTAGCCAAAAACATTCAGTACTTC. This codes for CASSGGGQGVAKNIQYF.